The next 20 T cell receptor beta chains were all read from a single sample in a study of CDR3 diversity in severe acne. TCRdb reprocessed the PCR reads via MiXCR and lists one record per CDR3 protein. This sample carries around 94,000 distinct CDR3 sequences, around 56% of them seen once, and the ten largest clones take about an eighth. The sequencing sample was made of blood. Every receptor here comes from a male donor with acne.

The chain joins TRBV9 to TRBJ2-2, with a tentative D call TRBD2 (5 bases). The CDR3 runs 14 residues. Germline CDR1 and CDR2: SGDLS and YYNGEE. V lost 4 bases to trimming and J lost 6 bases, with 13 bases between them. The CDR3 DNA reads as TGTGCCAGCAGCCAATCACCCGGGGCCGGGGAGCTGTTTTTT. Translation gives CASSQSPGAGELFF.

This clonotype was observed at least ten times. The chain joins TRBV29-1 to TRBJ1-2, with D unclear. The ends were cut back, 3 bases at V and 2 bases at J, with 13 bases in the middle. The CDR3 contains 14 residues. Per the germline V gene, CDR1 is SQVTM and CDR2 is ANQGSEA. The CDR3 loop reads CSVDIESENYGYTF. The CDR3 DNA reads as TGCAGCGTTGACATCGAGTCAGAAAACTATGGCTACACCTTC.

This clonotype showed up just once. V gene TRBV7-2 combines with J gene TRBJ2-1, with 13 bases fitting TRBD2. The germline CDR1 and CDR2 sequences are SGHTA and FQGNSA. V was clipped by 4 bases and J by 9 bases; unmatched bases: 9. The CDR3 is 16 residues long. The CDR3 is CASSYPGLAGVVEQFF. Written as DNA, the CDR3 is TGTGCCAGCAGCTACCCCGGACTAGCGGGAGTTGTTGAGCAGTTCTTC.

This chain joins TRBV12-3 or TRBV12-4 and TRBJ2-7; tentative D call: TRBD1 (5 bases). Trimming removed 3 bases at V and 5 bases at J, with 17 bases between. The CDR3 has 15 residues. The chain's CDR3 is CASSFRGRDLDEQYF. CDR3 nucleotide sequence: TGTGCCAGCAGTTTTCGTGGCAGGGATCTCGACGAGCAGTACTTC.

The chain carries TRBV13 and TRBJ2-2; the D gene is possibly TRBD2 (6 bases). CDR3 size: 16 residues. Germline values: CDR1 PRHDT, CDR2 FYEKMQ (reference sequence). The ends were cut back, 5 bases at V and 0 bases at J, with 13 bases in the middle. The CDR3 nucleotides read TGTGCCAGCAGCGAACCGGGAGCGCCGAACACCGGGGAGCTGTTTTTT. Translated: CASSEPGAPNTGELFF.

To note about this clonotype: A read error may explain this, as a much larger clone is one base away. This chain uses TRBV6-2 or TRBV6-3 with TRBJ2-1; D not certain. This CDR3 region has 13 residues. Germline CDR1 reads MNHEY; CDR2 reads SVGEGT. The CDR3 loop is CASRRNPYNEQSF. The CDR3 DNA is TGTGCCAGCAGACGTAATCCCTACAATGAGCAGTCCTTC.

This clonotype occurred once. A read error is possible here, since a much larger clone lies one base away. V gene TRBV7-6 combines with J gene TRBJ2-1; TRBD2 is a possible D gene (5 bases). Germline-derived CDR1 and CDR2 are SGHVS and FNYEAQ. This CDR3 spans 15 amino acids. CDR3 residues: CASSLESLAYNGQFF. DNA of the CDR3: TGTGCCAGCAGCTTAGAATCCCTAGCCTACAATGGGCAGTTCTTC.

For this clonotype: The junction does not match germline at one end; this may be a read error. The rearrangement links TRBV24-1 to TRBJ2-3; 11 nucleotides match TRBD2. CDR3 size: 16 residues. CDR1 and CDR2 from the germline V gene are KGHDR and SFDVKD. Written as DNA, the CDR3 is TGTGCCACCAGTGAATCTAGCGGGAGGAGCACGGATATGCAGTATTTT. Translated, it gives CATSESSGRSTDMQYF.

This clonotype was counted only a few times. The rearrangement links TRBV29-1 to TRBJ2-2; D is unclear. The CDR3 length is 13 residues. From germline, CDR1 is SQVTM and CDR2 ANQGSEA. The V and J ends lost 1 base and 0 bases respectively, with 3 bases between them. The CDR3 protein is CSVEGPNTGELFF. CDR3 nucleotides: TGCAGCGTTGAAGGCCCGAACACCGGGGAGCTGTTTTTT.

This clonotype was seen ten or more times. V usage is TRBV6-6 and J usage is TRBJ1-1; weak D call: TRBD1 (5 bases). Germline-derived CDR1 and CDR2 are MNHNY and SVGAGI (reference sequence). V was trimmed by 2 bases and J by 10 bases, leaving 14 bases between them. The CDR3 covers 13 residues. Here the CDR3 reads CASSYISGSLAFF. The CDR3 DNA is TGTGCCAGCAGTTACATCTCAGGGTCGCTAGCTTTCTTT.

The chain uses TRBV13 and TRBJ1-6; D remains unclear. Trimming cost V 5 bases and J 6 bases, with 11 bases left between them. The V gene's germline CDR1 is PRHDT and CDR2 FYEKMQ (reference sequence). The CDR3 consists of 14 residues. This CDR3 reads CASSLRTPNSPLHF. DNA of the CDR3: TGTGCCAGCAGCCTTAGGACTCCTAATTCACCCCTCCACTTT.

This clonotype was recorded many times. The J gene is TRBJ2-7, the V gene TRBV10-2; 9 bases agree with TRBD2. The CDR3 covers 15 residues. Trimming at V came to 2 bases and at J to 8 bases, leaving 10 bases not matched to a gene. Germline CDR1 is WSHSY and CDR2 is SAAADI. This chain's CDR3 is CASSEVTSGSTKQYF. CDR3 sequence (DNA): TGCGCCAGCAGTGAGGTGACTAGCGGAAGTACGAAGCAGTACTTC.

This clonotype is termed medium-sized (0.01 to 0.1%). The rearrangement uses TRBV5-6 and TRBJ1-6; D is perhaps TRBD1 (6 bases). The CDR3 covers 14 residues. Germline CDR1 is SGHDT and CDR2 is YYEEEE. V was cut by 2 bases and J by 7 bases, with 10 bases left in between. Here the CDR3 reads CASSLRQANSPLHF. In DNA, the CDR3 is TGTGCCAGCAGCTTAAGACAGGCAAATTCACCCCTCCACTTT.

V is TRBV10-3 and J is TRBJ1-2, with D unclear. The CDR3 spans 13 residues. The germline CDR1 and CDR2 sequences are ENHRY and SYGVKD. Trimming left V 2 bases short and J 3 bases short, with 7 bases between. The CDR3: CAISEATDYGYTF. Here the CDR3 DNA reads TGTGCCATCAGTGAGGCGACGGACTATGGCTACACCTTC.

This sequence joins TRBV20-1 and TRBJ2-1, with 13 positions matching TRBD2. Trimming cost V 3 bases and J 8 bases; bases outside gene matches: 13. The CDR3 has 17 amino acids. CDR1 is DFQATT and CDR2 is SNEGSKA in the germline V gene (reference sequence). The DNA for the CDR3 is TGCAGTGCTAGGGCTATTACTAGCGGGAGGGGGATCGATGAGCAGTTCTTC. Protein product: CSARAITSGRGIDEQFF.

Points on this clonotype: An end of the junction does not agree with germline; a read error may underlie this. The chain joins TRBV20-1 to TRBJ2-5, with 10 positions matching TRBD2. Germline values: CDR1 DFQATT, CDR2 SNEGSKA (reference sequence). The CDR3 spans 16 residues. This chain's CDR3 is CSARDSEGLAEETPYF. The CDR3 region has the DNA TGCAGTGCTAGAGATAGCGAAGGACTAGCGGAAGAGACCCCGTACTTC.

The sample holds one count of this clonotype. The CDR3 DNA is TGTGCCAGCAGCTTAGAGATCCCAGGCCACTTAAGCTCTGGGGCCAACGTCCTGACTTTC. Its protein product is CASSLEIPGHLSSGANVLTF. The genes are TRBV7-7 and TRBJ2-6; no firm D call. The CDR3 consists of 20 residues. Germline CDR1 SSHAT, CDR2 FNYEAQ (reference sequence). V was clipped by 1 base and J by 0 bases, with 19 bases between them.

In its sample, this clonotype was seen many times. The rearrangement links TRBV6-5 to TRBJ2-7, with D perhaps assigned TRBD1 or TRBD2 (5 bases each). Germline V gene sequence: CDR1 MNHEY, CDR2 SVGAGI. The CDR3 loop spans 15 amino acids. Trimming left V 2 bases short and J 0 bases short, with 11 bases between. For the CDR3, the DNA is TGTGCCAGCAGTTACGAGGGAACAGGCTCCTACGAGCAGTACTTC. Residues: CASSYEGTGSYEQYF.

The table lists this clonotype with many counts. The chain combines TRBV6-2 or TRBV6-3 with TRBJ2-7; tentative D call: TRBD2 (6 bases). CDR1 MNHEY and CDR2 SVGEGT come from the germline V gene. This CDR3 has 15 residues. The V end lost 5 bases, the J end lost 2 bases, and 16 bases lay between the germline ends. The CDR3 reads CASSPRPGVTYEQYF. The CDR3 nucleotides read TGTGCCAGCAGTCCACGACCGGGGGTAACCTACGAGCAGTACTTC.

The chain uses TRBV20-1 and TRBJ2-7; perhaps D is TRBD1 or TRBD2 (5 bases each). CDR3 size: 13 residues. Trimming took off 3 bases at V and 2 bases at J, with 11 bases between the two ends. The germline CDR1 and CDR2 sequences are DFQATT and SNEGSKA (reference sequence). CDR3 in amino acids: CSARRGLPYEQYF. CDR3 nucleotides: TGCAGTGCTAGGAGGGGTTTGCCCTACGAGCAGTACTTC.